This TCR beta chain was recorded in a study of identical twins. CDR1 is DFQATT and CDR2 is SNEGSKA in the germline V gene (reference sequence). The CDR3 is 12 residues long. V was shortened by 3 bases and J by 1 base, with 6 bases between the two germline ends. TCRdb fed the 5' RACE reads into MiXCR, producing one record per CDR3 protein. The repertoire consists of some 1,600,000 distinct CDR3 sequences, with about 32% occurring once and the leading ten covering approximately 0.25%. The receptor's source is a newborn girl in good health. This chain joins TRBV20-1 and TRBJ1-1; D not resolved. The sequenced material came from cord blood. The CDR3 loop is CSARLWNTEAFF. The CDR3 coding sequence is TGCAGTGCTAGGTTGTGGAACACTGAAGCTTTCTTT.